A selection of T cell receptor beta chains follows, all from one sample in a study of long-term antiretroviral therapy in people with HIV. Some clones are missing from TCRdb's copy, which holds only in-frame ones; the method was immunoSEQ multiplex PCR. The sample holds roughly 25,000 clones; 85% are singletons and the top ten take approximately 10%. This specimen was unsorted PBMCs, taken 2.3 years after starting antiretroviral therapy. These receptors all stem from a middle-aged man with HIV. Both conserved end residues are part of each CDR3.

v_gene	j_gene	CDR3aa
TRBV5-1	TRBJ2-2	CASRVVDTGELFF
TRBV19	TRBJ1-1	CASSLLQGANTEAFF
TRBV7-2	TRBJ2-7	CASSPGPRQQYF
TRBV4-1	TRBJ2-3	CASSQGGAGGGTDTQYF
TRBV5-1	TRBJ1-1	CASSLDTEAFF
TRBV7-8	TRBJ1-2	CASSKSDVRLYGYTF
TRBV18	TRBJ2-2	CASSVDTGELFF
TRBV5-1	TRBJ1-3	CASSPEWGSGNTIYF
TRBV7-2	TRBJ1-5	CASSLAGPLDQPQHF
TRBV6-5	TRBJ1-1	CASSYGTVGDTEAFF
TRBV19	TRBJ2-2	CASSGSAGELFF
TRBV4-1	TRBJ2-7	CASSLGQDSYEQYF
TRBV7-9	TRBJ1-2	CASSLATGEGYTF
TRBV5-5	TRBJ2-7	CASSFGGYEQYF
TRBV7-9	TRBJ1-2	CASSSGYGGSYGYTF
TRBV7-9	TRBJ1-1	CASNGLGGGPTEAFF
TRBV18	TRBJ2-3	CASSPPLDQDTQYF
TRBV6-6	TRBJ1-1	CASSYSGNMNTEAFF
TRBV5-1	TRBJ2-7	CASSRGQGYEQYF
TRBV6-6	TRBJ2-3	CASSYDRGPADTQYF
TRBV5-1	TRBJ1-1	CASSSQGLGTEAFF
TRBV10-1	TRBJ1-1	CASSRGIDTEAFF
TRBV11-2	TRBJ2-2	CASSSNTGELFF
TRBV6-5	TRBJ1-4	CASSYDPGLFSEKLFF
TRBV5-1	TRBJ2-7	CASSRDRSSYEQYF
TRBV6-1	TRBJ1-2	CASSESGLSGYTF
TRBV7-9	TRBJ1-1	CASSLVIEGTEAFF
TRBV15	TRBJ1-5	CATSSDRQGFQPQHF
TRBV9	TRBJ2-7	CASSVEARGAIHEQYF
TRBV6-5	TRBJ2-7	CASSYSRAHYEQYF
TRBV18	TRBJ2-2	CASSPQGGKNTGELFF